These 26 T cell receptor beta chains originate from one sample sequenced in a study of Graves' ophthalmopathy and Graves' hyperthyroidism. For repertoire sequencing, the TCR beta CDR3 regions were amplified from RNA transcripts. First-round RT-PCR relied on HTBI primers, and a second-round multiplex PCR came next. Using its own MiXCR run on the multiplex PCR reads, TCRdb lists one record per CDR3 protein. In the table there are about 1.1 million distinct CDR3 sequences, less than 45% of which are singletons. Source material: peripheral blood or thyroid tissue (not recorded which). All receptors derive from an adult man with Graves' hyperthyroidism.

This clonotype was seen many times. The gene calls are TRBV2 and TRBJ1-5, with D perhaps TRBD1 (6 bases). This CDR3 region has 14 residues. Trimming removed 7 bases at V and 3 bases at J, with 13 bases between. Germline V gives CDR1 SNHLY, CDR2 FYNNEI. CDR3 nucleotide sequence: TGTGCCAGCAACAGAGGGGGTGCCAATCAGCCCCAGCATTTT. It yields the protein CASNRGGANQPQHF.

This clonotype was observed at least ten times. The chain uses TRBV29-1 and TRBJ1-1; maybe TRBD1 (6 bases). The CDR3 contains 14 residues. V lost 6 bases, J lost 1 base, and 15 bases lay in between. Germline V gene sequence: CDR1 SQVTM, CDR2 ANQGSEA. The CDR3 here is CSVKGRGGNTEAFF. Written as DNA, the CDR3 is TGCAGCGTCAAAGGGAGGGGGGGGAACACTGAAGCTTTCTTT.

This clonotype has at least ten counts. V gene TRBV7-6 combines with J gene TRBJ2-7; D unclear. The CDR3 spans 14 residues. V was cut by 1 base and J by 3 bases, with 10 bases left in between. The germline CDR1 and CDR2 sequences are SGHVS and FNYEAQ. The CDR3 reads CASSLGPALYEQYF. The CDR3, as DNA: TGTGCCAGCAGCTTAGGGCCGGCCCTCTACGAGCAGTACTTC.

The sample holds many counts of this clonotype. The rearrangement links TRBV20-1 to TRBJ2-5; no reliable D call. From germline, CDR1 is DFQATT and CDR2 SNEGSKA (reference sequence). The CDR3 runs 14 residues. V was cut by 6 bases and J by 1 base, with 15 bases left in between. In nucleotides, the CDR3 is TGCAGTGCCCTGCGAGGTGACCTCCAAGAGACCCAGTACTTC. Translation gives CSALRGDLQETQYF.

There are many counts of this clonotype. The chain couples TRBV20-1 to TRBJ1-2; weak D call: TRBD1 (6 bases). In germline, CDR1 is DFQATT, CDR2 SNEGSKA (reference sequence). Trimming cost V 0 bases and J 4 bases, with 21 bases left between them. The CDR3 length is 17 residues. The CDR3, as DNA: TGCAGTGCTAGAGATCGGGGGGCGCGGGAGCTCGGCTATGGCTACACCTTC. It codes for CSARDRGARELGYGYTF.

This clonotype was detected many times. The chain uses TRBV29-1 and TRBJ1-2; weak D call: TRBD1 (6 bases). The germline CDR1 and CDR2 sequences are SQVTM and ANQGSEA. V lost 1 base and J 7 bases, leaving 22 bases between the germline ends. This CDR3 comprises 16 residues. As DNA, the CDR3 is TGCAGCGTTGAAGGCGCCGGGGGGGGCCCGCCGGGTGGCTACACCTTC. It is translated as CSVEGAGGGPPGGYTF.

The rearrangement links TRBV29-1 to TRBJ1-1; D may be TRBD1 (5 bases). Trimming took off 2 bases at V and 6 bases at J, with 22 bases between the two ends. This CDR3 spans 16 amino acids. Germline-derived CDR1 and CDR2 are SQVTM and ANQGSEA. CDR3 bases: TGCAGCGTTGAAACGGGGTCACCCTCTGGGGCCGCTGAAGCTTTCTTT. Translated: CSVETGSPSGAAEAFF. Based on the CDR3 plus reference TRBV29-1 and TRBJ1-1, the full variable domain is SAVISQKPSRDICQRGTSLTIQCQVDSQVTMMFWYRQQPGQSLTLIATANQGSEATYESGFVIDKFPISRPNLTFSTLTVSNMSPEDSSIYLCSVETGSPSGAAEAFFGQGTRLTVV.

This clonotype was counted many times. The chain joins TRBV20-1 to TRBJ2-7; 10 nucleotides agree with TRBD1. J was trimmed by 7 bases and V by 6 bases; bases with no gene match: 9. This CDR3 is 13 amino acids long. Per the germline V gene, CDR1 is DFQATT and CDR2 is SNEGSKA (reference sequence). CDR3 amino acids: CSASRDRGPEQYF. In DNA, the CDR3 is TGCAGTGCCAGCCGGGACAGGGGACCGGAGCAGTACTTC.

The J gene is TRBJ1-2, the V gene TRBV29-1; 8 bases are shared with TRBD1. Germline CDR1 and CDR2: SQVTM and ANQGSEA. The junction had 3 bases not matched to a gene; V was cut back by 3 bases and J by 3 bases. The CDR3 has 13 residues. CDR3 coding DNA: TGCAGCGTTGAGTTGACAGGGGACTATGGCTACACCTTC. Translated, it gives CSVELTGDYGYTF.

The rearrangement links TRBV6-1 to TRBJ1-2; possibly TRBD1 for D (6 bases). This CDR3 comprises 15 residues. CDR1 is MNHNS, CDR2 SASEGT, per germline. V shed 6 bases and J shed 2 bases, with 16 bases lying between them. In DNA, the CDR3 is TGTGCCAGCAGAGATCCAGGGGACCGGAACTATGGCTACACCTTC. It encodes CASRDPGDRNYGYTF.

This clonotype occurred a few times. V is TRBV18 and J is TRBJ2-2; the D is unclear. V was cut by 3 bases and J by 3 bases, with 8 bases left in between. This CDR3 region has 14 residues. Germline V CDR1 and CDR2: KGHSH, LQKENI. CDR3 DNA sequence: TGTGCCAGCTCACCCGACGAGGACACCGGGGAGCTGTTTTTT. Translated: CASSPDEDTGELFF.

This clonotype came up many times. The chain couples TRBV7-2 to TRBJ1-3; D perhaps matches TRBD1 (6 bases). In germline, CDR1 is SGHTA, CDR2 FQGNSA. This CDR3 comprises 15 residues. V shed 5 bases and J shed 4 bases, with 15 bases lying between them. CDR3 amino acids: CASSPQTGVGNTIYF. CDR3 in DNA: TGTGCCAGCAGCCCTCAGACAGGTGTGGGAAACACCATATATTTT.

The chain joins TRBV7-9 to TRBJ1-6; 7 bases line up with TRBD1. Germline-derived CDR1 and CDR2 are SEHNR and FQNEAQ (reference sequence). After removal of 5 bases from V and 13 bases from J, the junction contained 17 bases not matched to a gene. This CDR3 comprises 16 residues. The CDR3: CASSQGRGLVNQPLHF. CDR3 nucleotide sequence: TGTGCCAGCAGCCAGGGGAGGGGGCTCGTCAATCAGCCCCTCCACTTT.

CDR3 sequence (DNA): TGCGCCAGCAGCTTGTCGGGACCCTTGAACACTGAAGCTTTCTTT. Translated: CASSLSGPLNTEAFF. The chain links TRBV10-2 to TRBJ1-1, with D perhaps TRBD1 (5 bases). Trimming shortened V by 6 bases and J by 0 bases, and 14 bases separated the two germline ends. The germline V gene has CDR1 WSHSY and CDR2 SAAADI. This CDR3 has 15 residues.

In its sample, this clonotype was seen many times. The rearrangement uses TRBV29-1 and TRBJ2-7; possibly TRBD1 for D (5 bases). From germline, CDR1 is SQVTM and CDR2 ANQGSEA. This CDR3 has 14 residues. Between the trimmed V and J ends, which lost 7 bases and 2 bases, there was a span of 18 bases. The CDR3 loop reads CSGLVQGSPYEQYF. The CDR3 DNA sequence: TGCAGCGGGCTAGTCCAGGGAAGTCCCTACGAGCAGTACTTC.

This clonotype appeared many times. The chain joins TRBV2 to TRBJ2-7; tentatively, D is TRBD1 (5 bases). This CDR3 is 14 amino acids long. The V gene's germline CDR1 is SNHLY and CDR2 FYNNEI. V dropped 2 bases and J dropped 2 bases, with 10 bases sitting between them. CDR3 loop: CASSEQGSAYEQYF. The DNA for the CDR3 is TGTGCCAGCAGTGAACAGGGCAGCGCCTACGAGCAGTACTTC.

This clonotype was observed many times. The chain uses TRBV10-1 and TRBJ2-7; TRBD1 matches 7 bases. Looked up from germline, CDR1 is WNHNN and CDR2 is SYGVQD (reference sequence). Trimming removed 4 bases from V and 3 bases from J; junction bases left unmatched: 6. CDR3 size: 14 residues. The CDR3 coding sequence is TGCGCCAGCAGTGGGGAGAGGGGGCACTACGAGCAGTACTTC. Residues: CASSGERGHYEQYF.

There are a few counts of this clonotype. The chain recombines TRBV3-1 with TRBJ1-1; D is unresolved. The CDR3 has 14 residues. V lost 2 bases, J lost 6 bases, and 13 bases lay in between. Germline loops: CDR1 LGHDT, CDR2 YNNKEL (reference sequence). The CDR3 is CASSQFGNRAEAFF. As DNA, the CDR3 is TGTGCCAGCAGCCAATTCGGGAATAGAGCTGAAGCTTTCTTT. Together with reference TRBV3-1 and TRBJ1-1, the CDR3 gives the full variable domain: DTAVSQTPKYLVTQMGNDKSIKCEQNLGHDTMYWYKQDSKKFLKIMFSYNNKELIINETVPNRFSPKSPDKAHLNLHINSLELGDSAVYFCASSQFGNRAEAFFGQGTRLTVV.

This clonotype was seen many times. The CDR3 region is CASSPLPDIREQYF. The CDR3 nucleotides read TGTGCCAGCAGCCCCCTCCCCGACATTCGCGAGCAGTACTTC. This chain connects TRBV11-2 to TRBJ2-7; the D is unclear. The CDR3 has 14 amino acids. Looked up from germline, CDR1 is SGHAT and CDR2 is FQNNGV. V lost 5 bases and J lost 6, with 17 bases in between.

This clonotype has ten or more counts. The CDR3 DNA reads TGTGCCAGCAGCCCTCAACTAGCGGGAGGGCACACCGGGGAGCTGTTTTTT. Translating it yields CASSPQLAGGHTGELFF. The rearrangement links TRBV7-7 to TRBJ2-2; 13 bases are a match to TRBD2. Germline loops: CDR1 SSHAT, CDR2 FNYEAQ (reference sequence). The J segment lost 3 bases and the V segment lost 5 bases, leaving 6 bases of the junction unmatched. The CDR3 has 17 amino acids.

The gene calls are TRBV2 and TRBJ1-5, with 7 bases aligning to TRBD1. Germline V gene lookup returns CDR1 SNHLY and CDR2 FYNNEI. The CDR3 sequence is 14 residues long. V gave up 7 bases and J gave up 6 bases; unmatched junction bases: 9. This chain's CDR3 is CASNRDSSGQPQHF. For the CDR3, the DNA is TGTGCCAGCAACCGGGACAGCTCCGGTCAGCCCCAGCATTTT.

This clonotype has at least ten counts. This chain uses TRBV2 with TRBJ2-7, with D possibly TRBD1 on 6 matching bases. Trimming cost V 6 bases and J 3 bases, with 9 bases left between them. Looked up from germline, CDR1 is SNHLY and CDR2 is FYNNEI. The CDR3 covers 12 residues. The CDR3 reads CASSGQIYEQYF. In DNA, the CDR3 is TGTGCCAGCAGCGGACAGATCTACGAGCAGTACTTC.

This clonotype was seen just once. J is TRBJ2-7 and V is TRBV11-2; D remains unclear. Germline loops: CDR1 SGHAT, CDR2 FQNNGV. The V end lost 8 bases, the J end lost 5 bases, and 16 bases lay between the germline ends. CDR3 length: 13 residues. Here the CDR3 reads CASSPLRSDEQYF. For the CDR3, the DNA is TGTGCCAGCTCACCACTCCGGTCCGACGAGCAGTACTTC.

A few counts support this clonotype. The chain links TRBV4-2 to TRBJ2-3; 10 nucleotides match TRBD2. The CDR3 loop spans 16 amino acids. Germline V CDR1 and CDR2: LGHNA, YNFKEQ. Trimming at V came to 1 base and at J to 3 bases, leaving 4 bases not matched to a gene. The CDR3 bases are TGTGCCAGCAGCCAAGGAGTAGCGGGAGGAACAGATACGCAGTATTTT. Translation gives CASSQGVAGGTDTQYF.

This clonotype has more than one count but fewer than ten. The chain has TRBV10-3 and TRBJ2-3; tentative D call: TRBD2 (6 bases). Trimming left V 4 bases short and J 4 bases short, with 12 bases between. Germline V gene sequence: CDR1 ENHRY, CDR2 SYGVKD. This CDR3 has 14 amino acids. The CDR3 here is CAISGSSEADTQYF. The CDR3 DNA follows: TGTGCCATCAGTGGTTCTAGCGAGGCAGATACGCAGTATTTT.

This clonotype was seen at least ten times. V usage is TRBV20-1 and J usage is TRBJ1-1, with D perhaps TRBD1 (6 bases). Germline CDR1 is DFQATT and CDR2 is SNEGSKA (reference sequence). Trimming stripped 1 base from V and 1 base from J, with 16 bases between. The CDR3 is made up of 16 amino acids. DNA for the CDR3: TGCAGTGCTAGAGGGGCGAACAGGGACCCGAACACTGAAGCTTTCTTT. It encodes CSARGANRDPNTEAFF.